The sequence of this T cell receptor (beta chain) was determined in a study of post-analysis software for immune sequencing data (dated by TCRdb to the mid-2010s). Notes on the research overall: The recorded disease courses included relapsing-remitting, secondary progressive and progressive-relapsing multiple sclerosis, and some patients had no subtype annotation. Patient repertoires were compared against ten to eleven previously published healthy control repertoires from donors aged about 6 to 27 years. A subset of samples was prepared in parallel using single-end sample barcoding, then pooled and co-amplified after Illumina adapter ligation.

To demonstrate the VDJtools post-analysis software, the study profiled TCR beta repertoires from the peripheral blood of about a dozen young patients with multiple sclerosis. The patients with multiple sclerosis were children and adolescents between about 6 and 17 years of age. This clonotype occurred a few times. Its binding antigen is unknown. No much larger clone is present one base from it, and per-base qualities are unavailable. Library creation used PCR. Reads for this sample came from an Illumina HiSeq 2500. To reduce PCR and sequencing biases, unique molecular identifiers were incorporated into the TCR beta cDNA libraries. Per 1 to 10 million input T cells, 500,000 or so cDNA molecules were obtained, such that each molecule approximated one T cell. The patient libraries were prepared and sequenced with the same protocol used for the earlier healthy control dataset. Samples belonging to the same batch were prepared together, multiplexed and sequenced on a shared HiSeq lane. In the source study's methods: MIGEC was used to process the raw barcoded reads, and molecular identifier groups with only a single read were discarded before consensus assembly and CDR3 extraction. VDJtools was used for post-analysis of the clonotype tables, and diversity was normalized by down-sampling every dataset to the size of the smallest sample. To correct batch-related cross-sample contamination, repertoire overlap clustering matched CDR3 amino acid sequences but not nucleotide sequences. TCRdb's own reprocessing of the public reads used fastp at Q25 and MiXCR and kept productive beta chains. Every entry covers one CDR3 protein and lists the most common genes and DNA from its rows. For this entry, the V and J calls and clone size follow TCRdb and not the study's own pipeline. Here the sample has hundreds of thousands of distinct CDR3 sequences; approximately 30% occur a single time. The ten largest clones take up around 0.56% of the sample.

The investigation overall reported the following: The control group was slightly older than the multiple sclerosis patient group. Patients showed significantly higher frequencies than controls for five TRBV segments, among them TRBV5-6, TRBV5-1 and TRBV20-1. Direct clustering with F measure revealed strong co-clustering of samples prepared in the same batch, which led to a batch-effect correction. Normalized Chao1 diversity was significantly lower in multiple sclerosis patients than controls, suggesting substantial peripheral T-cell clonal expansion.

CDR1 is given as DFQATT and CDR2 as SNEGSKA, both from the germline V gene (reference sequence). The CDR3, cysteine through phenylalanine, is 15 amino acids long. Only CDR3 DNA remains: 45 bases, in frame from the first base. V drops 3 bases and J drops 0 bases, leaving 12 bases in between. The rearrangement combines TRBV20-1 with TRBJ1-5; the D gene assignment is ambiguous. This sequence was found in a girl between 10 and 17 years old with multiple sclerosis. Sequenced sample: blood. The CDR3 reads as follows: CSARGSSNSNQPQHF. In nucleotides, the sequence is TGCAGTGCTAGGGGCAGCTCCAATAGCAATCAGCCCCAGCATTTT.